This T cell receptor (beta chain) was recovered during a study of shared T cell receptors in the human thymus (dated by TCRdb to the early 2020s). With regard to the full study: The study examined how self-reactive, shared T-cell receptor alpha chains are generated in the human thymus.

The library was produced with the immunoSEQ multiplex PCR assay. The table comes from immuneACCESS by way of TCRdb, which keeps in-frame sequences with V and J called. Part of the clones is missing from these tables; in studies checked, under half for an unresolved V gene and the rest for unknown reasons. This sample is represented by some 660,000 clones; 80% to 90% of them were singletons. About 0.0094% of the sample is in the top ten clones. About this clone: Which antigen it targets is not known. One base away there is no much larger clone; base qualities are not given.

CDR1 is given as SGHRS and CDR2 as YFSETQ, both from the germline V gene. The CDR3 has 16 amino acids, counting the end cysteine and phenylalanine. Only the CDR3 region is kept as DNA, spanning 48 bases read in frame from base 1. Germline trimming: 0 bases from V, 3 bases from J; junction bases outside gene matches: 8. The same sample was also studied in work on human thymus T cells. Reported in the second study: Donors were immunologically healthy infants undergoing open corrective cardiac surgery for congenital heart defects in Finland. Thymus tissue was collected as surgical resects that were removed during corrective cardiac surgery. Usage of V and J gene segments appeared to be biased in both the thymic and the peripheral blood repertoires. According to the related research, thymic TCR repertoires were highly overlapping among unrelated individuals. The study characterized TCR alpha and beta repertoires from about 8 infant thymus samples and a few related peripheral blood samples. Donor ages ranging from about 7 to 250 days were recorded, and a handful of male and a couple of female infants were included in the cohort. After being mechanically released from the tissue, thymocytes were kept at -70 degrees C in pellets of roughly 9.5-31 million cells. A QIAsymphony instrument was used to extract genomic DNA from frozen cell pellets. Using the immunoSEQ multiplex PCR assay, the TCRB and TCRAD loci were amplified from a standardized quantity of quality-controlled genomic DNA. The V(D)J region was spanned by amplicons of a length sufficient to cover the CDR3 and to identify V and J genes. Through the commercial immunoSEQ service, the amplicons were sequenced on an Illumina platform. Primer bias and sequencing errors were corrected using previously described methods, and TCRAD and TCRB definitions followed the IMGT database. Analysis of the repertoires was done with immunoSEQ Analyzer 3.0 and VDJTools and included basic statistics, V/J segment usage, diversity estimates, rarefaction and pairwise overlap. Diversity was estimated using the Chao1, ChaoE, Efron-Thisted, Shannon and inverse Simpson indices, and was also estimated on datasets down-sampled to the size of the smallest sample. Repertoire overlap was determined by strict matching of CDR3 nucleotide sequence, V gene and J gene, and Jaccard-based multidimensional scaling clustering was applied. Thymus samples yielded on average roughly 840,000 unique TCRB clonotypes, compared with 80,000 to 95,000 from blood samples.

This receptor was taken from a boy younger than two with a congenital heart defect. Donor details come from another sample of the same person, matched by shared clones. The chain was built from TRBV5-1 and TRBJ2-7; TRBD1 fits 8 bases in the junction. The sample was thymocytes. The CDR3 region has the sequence CASSLGRGTGHYEQYF. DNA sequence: TGCGCCAGCAGCTTGGGCCGGGGGACAGGCCACTACGAGCAGTACTTC.